This entry lists 15 T cell receptor beta chains sequenced from one sample in a study of T cell repertoires in cytomegalovirus infection. TCRdb fed the reads into MiXCR, producing one record per CDR3 protein. This sample has 360,000 or so distinct CDR3 sequences; approximately 30% occur once, and the top ten carry approximately 13%. Antigen specificity for these receptors is unknown. This specimen consisted of cultured PBMCs, obtained from culture after CMV antigen stimulation. The receptors derive from a human donor in good health (CMV status not recorded). Some clones in this sample may be carry-over from other donors' samples.

Points on this clonotype: Relative to the germline gene, one junction end is altered; a read error may explain this. V gene TRBV7-9 combines with J gene TRBJ2-1; 15 bases are shared with TRBD2. Germline V CDR1 and CDR2: SEHNR, FQNEAQ (reference sequence). The CDR3 contains 13 residues. The CDR3 DNA reads TGTGCCAGCAGCCTCGGAGGGACTAGCGGGAGGATCTTC. Encoded protein: CASSLGGTSGRIF.

This clonotype was detected a few times. The chain couples TRBV5-4 to TRBJ1-4; perhaps TRBD1 as D (5 bases). The CDR3 has 16 residues. Germline loops: CDR1 SGHNT, CDR2 YYREEE (reference sequence). Trimming removed 5 bases at V and 4 bases at J, with 18 bases between. The CDR3 sequence: CASSITRGTINEKLFF. CDR3 bases: TGTGCCAGCAGTATAACTCGGGGGACTATTAATGAAAAACTGTTTTTT.

This clonotype was found a few times. CDR3 sequence reads: CASSLAGTRVYNEQFF. CDR3 nucleotide sequence: TGTGCCAGCAGCCTTGCGGGGACTAGGGTCTACAATGAGCAGTTCTTC. The chain has TRBV5-4 and TRBJ2-1, with TRBD2 matching 8 bases. The CDR3 length is 16 residues. The V and J ends lost 4 bases and 3 bases, in that order; junction bases with no gene match: 9. Germline values: CDR1 SGHNT, CDR2 YYREEE (reference sequence).

In its sample, this clonotype was seen a few times. The rearrangement links TRBV7-3 to TRBJ2-3, with 7 bases identical to TRBD2. Trimming cost V 5 bases and J 6 bases; bases outside gene matches: 11. Germline V gives CDR1 SGHTA, CDR2 FQGTGA. The CDR3 sequence is 15 residues long. The CDR3 sequence is CASSATSITADTQYF. In nucleotides, the CDR3 is TGTGCCAGCAGCGCGACTAGCATAACTGCGGATACGCAGTATTTT.

This clonotype was counted between two and nine times. The chain employs TRBV6-5 and TRBJ1-6; D possibly corresponds to TRBD1 (6 bases). CDR3 size: 15 residues. Per germline, CDR1 MNHEY and CDR2 SVGAGI. Trimming stripped 6 bases from V and 7 bases from J, with 16 bases between. The CDR3 sequence: CASSTSGTSNSPLHF. DNA for the CDR3: TGTGCCAGCAGCACCTCCGGGACATCGAATTCACCCCTCCACTTT.

This clonotype was observed a few times. The chain has TRBV11-2 and TRBJ2-7, with D maybe TRBD1 (5 bases). This CDR3 is 12 amino acids long. Germline CDR1 is SGHAT and CDR2 is FQNNGV. Trimming cost V 1 base and J 13 bases, with 14 bases left between them. Here the CDR3 reads CASSLGGGTPYV. The DNA for the CDR3 is TGTGCCAGCAGCTTAGGGGGCGGTACTCCCTACGTC.

This rearrangement joins TRBV27 to TRBJ2-1, with 8 bases identical to TRBD2. Germline CDR1 is MNHEY and CDR2 is SMNVEV (reference sequence). The CDR3 sequence is 15 residues long. V dropped 5 bases and J dropped 6; count of bases not matched to a gene: 9. In DNA form, the CDR3 reads TGTGCCAGCAGTCCAAGCGGGAGTGGTCGCAATGAGCAGTTCTTC. It is translated as CASSPSGSGRNEQFF.

This chain joins TRBV15 and TRBJ2-1; 14 nucleotides align to TRBD2. CDR1 is LNHNV and CDR2 is YYDKDF in the germline V gene (reference sequence). This CDR3 spans 16 amino acids. The trim removed 2 bases at V and 7 bases at J, leaving 4 bases unmatched. The CDR3, as DNA: TGTGCCACCAGCAGAATGACTAGCGGGAGGGGTAATGAGCAGTTCTTC. Its protein is CATSRMTSGRGNEQFF. The full variable domain, rest sourced from reference TRBV15 and TRBJ2-1, is DAMVIQNPRYQVTQFGKPVTLSCSQTLNHNVMYWYQQKSSQAPKLLFHYYDKDFNNEADTPDNFQSRRPNTSFCFLDIRSPGLGDTAMYLCATSRMTSGRGNEQFFGPGTRLTVL.

The rearrangement uses TRBV6-5 and TRBJ2-2; 7 bases fit TRBD2. Germline V CDR1 and CDR2: MNHEY, SVGAGI. With 6 bases clipped from V and 3 bases from J, the junction kept 7 bases outside the gene matches. This CDR3 region has 15 residues. The CDR3, as DNA: TGTGCCAGCAGGCGAGTAGCGGGCCACACCGGGGAGCTGTTTTTT. Amino acids: CASRRVAGHTGELFF.

This clonotype has at least ten counts. The chain uses TRBV28 and TRBJ1-2; tentative D call: TRBD1 (5 bases). The V end was cut by 3 bases, the J end by 6 bases, with 17 bases between. CDR1 MDHEN and CDR2 SYDVKM come from the germline V gene. This CDR3 has 15 amino acids. CDR3 in DNA: TGTGCCAGCAGTTTGCCGGGGGAGGCCCTGGATGGCTACACCTTC. Amino acid sequence: CASSLPGEALDGYTF.

The table lists this clonotype with many counts. The chain carries TRBV7-2 and TRBJ2-3; D uncertain. The CDR3 has 12 amino acids. Germline CDR1 SGHTA, CDR2 FQGNSA. V was cut by 4 bases and J by 4 bases, with 6 bases left in between. CDR3 sequence (DNA): TGTGCCAGCAGCTCACCACCAGATACGCAGTATTTT. This codes for CASSSPPDTQYF.

The CDR3 spells CASSFKLRTEDGYTF. The CDR3 DNA sequence: TGTGCCAGCAGTTTTAAGCTCCGCACGGAGGATGGCTACACCTTC. The chain couples TRBV27 to TRBJ1-2; no clear D. The germline V gene encodes CDR1 MNHEY and CDR2 SMNVEV (reference sequence). V shed 3 bases and J shed 6 bases, with 17 bases lying between them. The CDR3 sequence is 15 residues long.

This clonotype was seen more than once but under ten times. The V gene is TRBV7-9, the J gene TRBJ2-2; tentative D call: TRBD2 (6 bases). Germline CDR1 reads SEHNR; CDR2 reads FQNEAQ (reference sequence). V dropped 3 bases and J dropped 5 bases, with 13 bases sitting between them. The length of the CDR3 is 15 residues. For the CDR3, the DNA is TGTGCCAGCAGCTTTGGCGGAGGGGATACCGGGGAGCTGTTTTTT. Translated, it gives CASSFGGGDTGELFF.

This clonotype came up a few times. The chain is built from TRBV7-2 and TRBJ2-2; no firm D call. Deletions cut 1 base from V and 4 bases from J, with 16 bases between. CDR1 is SGHTA and CDR2 is FQGNSA in the germline V gene. The CDR3 is 17 amino acids. The CDR3 sequence is CASSLEVSSFPTGELFF. In DNA form, the CDR3 reads TGTGCCAGCAGCTTAGAAGTCAGCTCCTTTCCCACCGGGGAGCTGTTTTTT. The full variable domain, rest sourced from reference TRBV7-2 and TRBJ2-2, is GAGVSQSPSNKVTEKGKDVELRCDPISGHTALYWYRQSLGQGLEFLIYFQGNSAPDKSGLPSDRFSAERTGGSVSTLTIQRTQQEDSAVYLCASSLEVSSFPTGELFFGEGSRLTVL.

This rearrangement joins TRBV5-6 to TRBJ2-7; TRBD2 is a possible D gene (5 bases). Germline CDR1 SGHDT, CDR2 YYEEEE. CDR3 size: 15 residues. V was clipped by 0 bases and J by 0 bases, with 10 bases between them. This CDR3 is CASSLGAVYSYEQYV. In nucleotides, the CDR3 is TGTGCCAGCAGCTTGGGAGCGGTTTACTCCTACGAGCAGTACGTC.